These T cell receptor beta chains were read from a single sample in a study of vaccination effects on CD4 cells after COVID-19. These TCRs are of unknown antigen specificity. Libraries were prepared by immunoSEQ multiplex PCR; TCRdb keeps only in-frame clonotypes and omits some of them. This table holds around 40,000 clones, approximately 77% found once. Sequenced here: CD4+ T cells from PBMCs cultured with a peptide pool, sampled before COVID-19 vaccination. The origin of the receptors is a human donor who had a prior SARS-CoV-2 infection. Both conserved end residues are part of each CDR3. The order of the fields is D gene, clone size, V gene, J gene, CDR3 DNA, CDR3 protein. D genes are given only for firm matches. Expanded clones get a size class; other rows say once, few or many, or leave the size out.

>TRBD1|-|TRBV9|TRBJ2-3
TGTGCCAGCAGCCTGACAGGGGGTTTTGGTGTTACGCAGTATTTT
CASSLTGGFGVTQYF
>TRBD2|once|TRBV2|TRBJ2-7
TGTGCCAGCAGTGACCTAGCGGGAGGTGGCGAGCAGTACTTC
CASSDLAGGGEQYF
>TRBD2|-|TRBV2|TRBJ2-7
TGTGCCAGCAGTACTAGCGGCGGGGTCGAGCAGTACTTC
CASSTSGGVEQYF
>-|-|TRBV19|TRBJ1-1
TGTGCCAGTAGTATCAATTGGGGAGGCACTGAAGCTTTCTTT
CASSINWGGTEAFF
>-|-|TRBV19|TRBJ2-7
TGTGCCAGTAGTATGGGGGGTCAGAAGCCCTACGAGCAGTACTTC
CASSMGGQKPYEQYF
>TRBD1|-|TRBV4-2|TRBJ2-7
TGTGCCAGCAGCCAGCGGATGACAGGGGGAATCTACGAGCAGTACTTC
CASSQRMTGGIYEQYF
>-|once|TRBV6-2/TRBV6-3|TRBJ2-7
TGTGCCAGCAGTCCCCGATTGGGGGGAAGCTCCTACGAGCAGTACTTC
CASSPRLGGSSYEQYF
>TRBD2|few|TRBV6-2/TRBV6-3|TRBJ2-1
TGTGCCAGCAGTTATCTAGCGGGGCCTTCCTACAATGAGCAGTTCTTC
CASSYLAGPSYNEQFF
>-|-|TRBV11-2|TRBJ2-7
TGTGCCAGCAGCGGAGGTGTGAGGTCCTACGAGCAGTACTTC
CASSGGVRSYEQYF
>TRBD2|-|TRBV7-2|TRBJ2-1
TGTGCCAGCAGTAAGGGACTAGCGAATGAGCAGTTCTTC
CASSKGLANEQFF
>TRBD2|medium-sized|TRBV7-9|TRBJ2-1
TGTGCCAGCAGCTCACGACTAGCTTTCCATGAGCAGTTCTTC
CASSSRLAFHEQFF
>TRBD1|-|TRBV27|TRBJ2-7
TGTGCCAGCAGACGCCGGGACAGCTCCTACGAGCAGTACTTC
CASRRRDSSYEQYF
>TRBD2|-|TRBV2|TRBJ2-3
TGTGCCAGCAGAGGGACTAGCGGGGCAAGCACAGATACGCAGTATTTT
CASRGTSGASTDTQYF
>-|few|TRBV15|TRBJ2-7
TGTGCCACCAGCAGAGATGTTTACTCCTACGAGCAGTACTTC
CATSRDVYSYEQYF
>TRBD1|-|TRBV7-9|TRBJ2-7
TGTGCCAGCAGCCCTACCAGGGGGTCCTACGAGCAGTACTTC
CASSPTRGSYEQYF
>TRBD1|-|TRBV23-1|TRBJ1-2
TGCGCCAGCAGTCAGACAGGGTCCGCTAACTATGGCTACACCTTC
CASSQTGSANYGYTF